This T cell receptor beta chain came from a study of cytomegalovirus exposure and HLA in healthy donors. Overall study results and limits: In a later analysis, roughly 17,000 TCR beta sequences were associated with HLA alleles at 0.05 false discovery rate.

Germline loops: CDR1 SEHNR, CDR2 FQNEAQ (reference sequence). Trimming removed 7 bases from V and 6 bases from J, with 16 bases in between. The CDR3 extends over 15 amino acids. Details on this clone: Antigen unknown.

PCR was performed using 60 Vbeta and 13 Jbeta primers. The method was immunoSEQ multiplex PCR; TCRdb's version includes in-frame clones alone and lacks a portion of them. The top ten hold approximately 1.2% of the sample, which has 100,000 to 150,000 clones, roughly 80% seen once. Sample: PBMCs. The clonotype originates from a female donor in good health and CMV-seronegative. V usage is TRBV7-9 and J usage is TRBJ1-6, with D possibly TRBD1 on 6 matching bases. The CDR3 sequence: CASIEQGAPNSPLHF. CDR3 sequence (DNA): TGTGCCAGCATTGAACAGGGAGCTCCTAATTCACCCCTCCACTTT.